A single sample gave rise to the 16 T cell receptor beta chains below, sequenced in a study of T cells expressing NK-cell markers. Reprocessing the 5' RACE reads, TCRdb reports a single entry for every CDR3 protein and omits DNA. The sample has about 540,000 distinct CDR3 sequences, and its top ten clones hold approximately 3.5%. Sequenced sample: blood T cells: a sorted CD56 or NKG2C T cell subset, CD4+ or CD8+ T cells, or bulk PBMC T cells (not recorded which). The receptors were gathered from a man aged 18-30 years in good health.

The chain links TRBV28 to TRBJ2-3; lacking DNA, the TRBD1 call made by TCRdb goes unchecked. Germline assignment: CDR1 MDHEN and CDR2 SYDVKM. This CDR3 has 15 residues. The CDR3 sequence is CASSLGDRWSRAQYF.

V gene TRBV18 combines with J gene TRBJ2-7; TCRdb's D gene call, TRBD1, goes unchecked for lack of DNA. The CDR3 has 13 residues. The germline V gene encodes CDR1 KGHSH and CDR2 LQKENI. This CDR3 is CASSLRGRSEQYF.

The chain recombines TRBV12-3 or TRBV12-4 with TRBJ2-3; TCRdb gives TRBD1 as the D gene, but with no DNA this cannot be confirmed. The CDR3 extends over 19 amino acids. CDR3 in amino acids: CASSLGRQGIEGPTDTQYF.

The chain is built from TRBV7-6 and TRBJ2-2; as DNA is missing, the TRBD2 call by TCRdb cannot be tested. This CDR3 is built from 13 residues. Germline V lookup: CDR1 SGHVS, CDR2 FNYEAQ. CDR3 protein: CASGIQRGGELFF.

The chain is built from TRBV7-8 and TRBJ2-1; TCRdb lists TRBD2, though no DNA is available to test this call. CDR1 is SGHVS and CDR2 is FQNEAQ in the germline V gene. CDR3 length: 12 amino acids. The CDR3 spells CASSQWTESEFF. Full variable domain (missing parts from reference TRBV7-8 and TRBJ2-1): GAGVSQSPRYKVAKRGQDVALRCDPISGHVSLFWYQQALGQGPEFLTYFQNEAQLDKSGLPSDRFFAERPEGSVSTLKIQRTQQEDSAVYLCASSQWTESEFFGPGTRLTVL.

CDR3 in amino acids: CASSPSPVAVNTGELFF. The chain is built from TRBV3-1 and TRBJ2-2; TCRdb gives TRBD1 as the D gene, but with no DNA this cannot be confirmed. The CDR3 is 17 residues long. The germline CDR1 and CDR2 sequences are LGHDT and YNNKEL (reference sequence).

Here the CDR3 reads CSATLTASSTDTQYF. The chain couples TRBV20-1 to TRBJ2-3; TCRdb's D gene call, TRBD1, goes unchecked for lack of DNA. Germline CDR1 is DFQATT and CDR2 is SNEGSKA (reference sequence). The CDR3 is 15 amino acids.

The chain links TRBV20-1 to TRBJ2-4; TCRdb's assignment of TRBD1 cannot be checked, as there is no DNA. Germline V CDR1 and CDR2: DFQATT, SNEGSKA (reference sequence). CDR3 length equals 17 residues. CDR3 sequence reads: CSARPDWTGNTKNIQYF.

The chain couples TRBV20-1 to TRBJ1-1; TCRdb reports TRBD1, a call that lacks DNA to check it against. The CDR3 extends over 13 amino acids. The germline V gene encodes CDR1 DFQATT and CDR2 SNEGSKA (reference sequence). This CDR3 is CSAAQGVNTEAFF.

The V gene is TRBV20-1, the J gene TRBJ2-1; TCRdb reports TRBD2, a call that lacks DNA to check it against. This CDR3 comprises 14 residues. Germline-derived CDR1 and CDR2 are DFQATT and SNEGSKA (reference sequence). The CDR3 protein is CSAPGVANYNEQFF.

The chain couples TRBV29-1 to TRBJ2-1; without DNA, the TCRdb call of TRBD2 cannot be checked. There are 15 residues in the CDR3. Per germline, CDR1 SQVTM and CDR2 ANQGSEA. This CDR3 reads CSVALSLAGTGEQFF.

This chain joins TRBV11-2 and TRBJ2-2; absent DNA, TCRdb's TRBD2 call cannot be checked. Germline V CDR1 and CDR2: SGHAT, FQNNGV. This CDR3 region has 20 residues. The CDR3 reads CASSLEASGSLGDSTGELFF.

The chain recombines TRBV7-2 with TRBJ2-2; TCRdb reports TRBD1, a call that lacks DNA to check it against. From germline, CDR1 is SGHTA and CDR2 FQGNSA. The CDR3 sequence is 14 residues long. The CDR3 sequence: CASSPGPLTGELFF.

The chain's CDR3 is CASSPTGGSGANVLTF. The rearrangement joins TRBV18 to TRBJ2-6; absent DNA, TCRdb's TRBD1 call cannot be checked. There are 16 residues in the CDR3. Germline values: CDR1 KGHSH, CDR2 LQKENI.

The rearrangement links TRBV7-2 to TRBJ2-5; the TRBD1 assignment by TCRdb is unverifiable without DNA. CDR1 and CDR2 from the germline V gene are SGHTA and FQGNSA. There are 15 residues in the CDR3. The CDR3: CASSPRQGLEETQYF.

V is TRBV25-1 and J is TRBJ2-1. CDR1 and CDR2 (germline): MGHDK, SYGVNS. CDR3 size: 12 residues. CDR3 sequence: CASSSRKVEQFF. The full variable domain, its missing parts supplied by reference TRBV25-1 and TRBJ2-1, is EADIYQTPRYLVIGTGKKITLECSQTMGHDKMYWYQQDPGMELHLIHYSYGVNSTEKGDLSSESTVSRIRTEHFPLTLESARPSHTSQYLCASSSRKVEQFFGPGTRLTVL.